The source of this T cell receptor (beta chain) is a study of blood T cells in healthy people across ages. Using a J-beta primer mix together with a sample-barcoded 5' primer, a second PCR was run for roughly 7 to 12 cycles. TCRdb re-derived calls from the 5' RACE reads in MiXCR, one entry per CDR3 protein. The sample lists over a million distinct CDR3 sequences, roughly 45% seen once, with around 18% in the top ten. The V gene's germline CDR1 is SGHRS and CDR2 YFSETQ. Trimming took off 0 bases at V and 3 bases at J, with 24 bases between the two ends. The CDR3 length is 19 residues. General observations from the study: Estimated diversity across one million T cells was deemed an underestimate. Diversity was higher, and naive CD4+ cells more numerous, in long-lived donors than in aged donors.

Healthy Caucasians from Russia aged about 6 to 90 served as donors. PBMCs numbering at least 7 million were isolated per sample. As concerns this clonotype: No antigen is known for it.

Sequencing was performed on blood. The chain links TRBV5-1 to TRBJ2-5; TRBD1 or TRBD2 may be the D gene (5 bases each). The TCR was taken from a woman aged 60-75 years in good health. In DNA, the CDR3 is TGCGCCAGCAGCTTGGTAGGTGTGGGAGCACATGGGGCCGAAGAGACCCAGTACTTC. Residues: CASSLVGVGAHGAEETQYF.